This TCR beta chain stems from a study of blood T cell repertoires in COVID-19. On the study more broadly: The cDNA or gDNA used as material had been derived from T cells, B-cell-depleted T cells, or PBMCs.

Those who participated ranged in age from roughly 18 to 90 years and resided in some 24 US areas. Clinical history as reported by participants underpinned cohort assignment. Trimming took 3 bases from V and 3 from J; bases not matched to a gene: 5. CDR1 SGDLS and CDR2 YYNGEE come from the germline V gene. The CDR3 contains 15 residues. Methods used by the authors: From reference gene primer amplification, estimates of nucleated cell counts were derived. The assay was immunoSEQ multiplex PCR, and TCRdb's table has in-frame clones only and misses some. V and J calls and clone size are as listed in that table; D and trimming were resolved from the DNA. The table includes around 230,000 clones, around 88% detected once.

Sequencing input: PBMCs or T cells enriched from blood (not recorded which). The chain joins TRBV9 to TRBJ1-4; 7 bases are a match to TRBD1. The receptor's source is a woman aged 40 to 50 with acute COVID-19. CDR3 coding DNA: TGTGCCAGCAGCGCAGGGGGGCGTTCTAATGAAAAACTGTTTTTT. Amino acids: CASSAGGRSNEKLFF. The complete variable domain, with remaining parts taken from reference TRBV9 and TRBJ1-4, reads DSGVTQTPKHLITATGQRVTLRCSPRSGDLSVYWYQQSLDQGLQFLIQYYNGEERAKGNILERFSAQQFPDLHSELNLSSLELGDSALYFCASSAGGRSNEKLFFGSGTQLSVL.